The present T cell receptor (beta chain) was sequenced within a study of pediatric ulcerative colitis. The CDR3 loop spans 18 amino acids. The V segment lost 2 bases and the J segment 1 base; nucleotides outside the gene matches: 10. Germline-derived CDR1 and CDR2 are MNHNS and SASEGT. Assay: immunoSEQ multiplex PCR; the TCRdb copy retains only in-frame clones and omits some. The table records around 64,000 clones, over 65% of them present only once. V and J are TRBV6-1 and TRBJ2-5; 10 nucleotides line up with TRBD2. The clonotype originates from a boy between 10 and 17 years old with moderate ulcerative colitis. The specimen was blood. CDR3 DNA: TGTGCCAGCAGTGAATGGTCTAGCGGGAGAACCCTCCAAGAGACCCAGTACTTC. The encoded protein is CASSEWSSGRTLQETQYF.